The 19 T cell receptor beta chains reported below all come from one sample, sequenced in a study of blood T cell repertoires in COVID-19. Clones were sequenced by immunoSEQ multiplex PCR, and TCRdb holds only the in-frame ones, with some missing. The sample shows some 350,000 clones, about 90% of them seen only once. The material sequenced was PBMCs or T cells enriched from blood (not recorded which). These receptors were taken from a woman aged 25-40 years who had recovered from COVID-19.

A single count supports this clone. The rearrangement links TRBV11-2 to TRBJ2-3; 7 bases map to TRBD2. This CDR3 comprises 18 residues. Per germline, CDR1 SGHAT and CDR2 FQNNGV. After removal of 1 base from V and 6 bases from J, the junction contained 16 bases not matched to a gene. Here the CDR3 reads CASSLGGYAGESPDTQYF. The CDR3 DNA sequence: TGTGCCAGCAGCTTAGGAGGTTATGCGGGAGAAAGCCCCGATACGCAGTATTTT. The entire variable domain, with the rest obtained from reference TRBV11-2 and TRBJ2-3, is as follows: EAGVAQSPRYKIIEKRQSVAFWCNPISGHATLYWYQQILGQGPKLLIQFQNNGVVDDSQLPKDRFSAERLKGVDSTLKIQPAKLEDSAVYLCASSLGGYAGESPDTQYFGPGTRLTVL.

This clone was detected ten times or more. The V and J genes are TRBV5-6 and TRBJ1-2, with D maybe TRBD1 (6 bases). Germline V gene sequence: CDR1 SGHDT, CDR2 YYEEEE. The CDR3 length is 16 residues. V was cut by 0 bases and J by 3 bases, with 15 bases left in between. CDR3 coding DNA: TGTGCCAGCAGCTTGGTAGCCTTACAGGGTGACTATGGCTACACCTTC. Translated: CASSLVALQGDYGYTF.

The chain joins TRBV5-6 to TRBJ1-1; D ambiguous. The CDR3 covers 14 residues. Germline loops: CDR1 SGHDT, CDR2 YYEEEE. Trimming removed 5 bases at V and 3 bases at J, with 14 bases between. The CDR3 is CASSYGGRDTEAFF. The CDR3, as DNA: TGTGCCAGCAGTTACGGAGGGCGGGACACTGAAGCTTTCTTT.

This clone was seen just once. This chain links TRBV7-9 with TRBJ2-5; 9 bases are a match to TRBD1. The germline CDR1 and CDR2 sequences are SEHNR and FQNEAQ (reference sequence). CDR3 length equals 13 residues. Unmatched junction bases numbered 4, after V lost 6 bases and J lost 5 bases. The CDR3 spells CASSFTGGETQYF. CDR3 DNA: TGTGCCAGCAGTTTTACAGGGGGCGAGACCCAGTACTTC.

This clone was seen just once. This chain uses TRBV19 with TRBJ1-5; D is unclear. The CDR3 consists of 15 residues. V gave up 2 bases and J gave up 2 bases, with 10 bases separating them. The germline V gene encodes CDR1 LNHDA and CDR2 SQIVND (reference sequence). The DNA for the CDR3 is TGTGCCAGTAGTATACAGGCCTTGGGCAATCAGCCCCAGCATTTT. Translated: CASSIQALGNQPQHF.

The rearrangement uses TRBV11-3 and TRBJ2-2; 8 bases are a match to TRBD1. The CDR3 has 16 residues. The trim removed 3 bases at V and 6 bases at J, leaving 9 bases unmatched. The germline gives CDR1 SGHNT, CDR2 YENEEA. CDR3 bases: TGTGCCAGCAGCTTCGAGGACAGGGCCGGGGCCGGGGAGCTGTTTTTT. Amino acids: CASSFEDRAGAGELFF.

This clone has a handful of counts. The rearrangement uses TRBV19 and TRBJ1-4; weak D call: TRBD1 (6 bases). Germline V gene sequence: CDR1 LNHDA, CDR2 SQIVND (reference sequence). V dropped 3 bases and J dropped 8 bases, with 13 bases sitting between them. CDR3 length: 14 amino acids. CDR3 DNA sequence: TGTGCCAGTAGTATTGCTGGGGGCGAGGAAAAACTGTTTTTT. Translating gives CASSIAGGEEKLFF. The full variable domain, its missing parts supplied by reference TRBV19 and TRBJ1-4, is DGGITQSPKYLFRKEGQNVTLSCEQNLNHDAMYWYRQDPGQGLRLIYYSQIVNDFQKGDIAEGYSVSREKKESFPLTVTSAQKNPTAFYLCASSIAGGEEKLFFGSGTQLSVL.

V gene TRBV11-2 combines with J gene TRBJ1-2, with 8 bases aligning to TRBD1. The CDR3 runs 16 residues. CDR1 is SGHAT, CDR2 FQNNGV, per germline. The V gene end was trimmed by 2 bases and the J gene end by 8 bases; junction bases not matched to a gene: 13. CDR3 DNA sequence: TGTGCCAGCAGCTTATCTTCGATCAGGACAGGGAGAGGCTACACCTTC. It encodes CASSLSSIRTGRGYTF.

V usage is TRBV7-2 and J usage is TRBJ2-5; a possible D gene is TRBD2 (6 bases). V was trimmed by 2 bases and J by 4 bases, leaving 11 bases between them. This CDR3 region has 14 residues. CDR1 and CDR2 from the germline V gene are SGHTA and FQGNSA. This CDR3 is CASSLQTRGETQYF. The CDR3 DNA reads TGTGCCAGCAGCTTACAGACTAGGGGAGAGACCCAGTACTTC.

A word on this clone: Possible read error: a much larger clone is one base away. Other DNA sequences in the same sample also yield this CDR3. J is TRBJ1-1 and V is TRBV28; no firm D call. V lost 5 bases, J lost 1 base, and 2 bases lay in between. Looked up from germline, CDR1 is MDHEN and CDR2 is SYDVKM. The CDR3 contains 11 residues. The CDR3 sequence is CASSQNTEAFF. CDR3 nucleotide sequence: TGTGCCAGCAGTCAGAACACTGAAGCTTTCTTT.

This chain connects TRBV7-9 to TRBJ1-1, with TRBD1 identical over 8 bases. The V gene end was trimmed by 5 bases and the J gene end by 3 bases; junction bases not matched to a gene: 5. The CDR3 is 14 residues long. Germline CDR1 is SEHNR and CDR2 is FQNEAQ (reference sequence). CDR3 nucleotides: TGTGCCAGCAGCCCCGGACAGGGTTACACTGAAGCTTTCTTT. As protein: CASSPGQGYTEAFF.

The chain uses TRBV6-5 and TRBJ2-1, with 11 nucleotides matching TRBD1. The CDR3 spans 15 residues. Germline-derived CDR1 and CDR2 are MNHEY and SVGAGI. With 5 bases clipped from V and 2 bases from J, the junction kept 2 bases outside the gene matches. This chain's CDR3 is CASSMGQGAYNEQFF. CDR3 sequence (DNA): TGTGCCAGCAGTATGGGACAGGGGGCCTACAATGAGCAGTTCTTC.

The V call is TRBV10-3, the J call TRBJ2-5, with 8 bases lining up with TRBD2. J lost 4 bases, V lost 4 bases, and 8 bases had no gene match. The germline CDR1 and CDR2 sequences are ENHRY and SYGVKD. The CDR3 consists of 15 residues. The CDR3 protein is CAISAKRERGETQYF. DNA for the CDR3: TGTGCCATCAGTGCGAAGCGGGAGAGGGGAGAGACCCAGTACTTC.

The V call is TRBV27, the J call TRBJ2-7; 8 bases match TRBD2. The CDR3 is made up of 16 amino acids. From germline, CDR1 is MNHEY and CDR2 SMNVEV (reference sequence). V lost 0 bases to trimming and J lost 2 bases; unmatched junction nucleotides: 6. The CDR3 protein is CASSLSGGLGAYEQYF. The CDR3 DNA reads as TGTGCCAGCAGTTTATCGGGGGGACTAGGAGCCTACGAGCAGTACTTC.

V and J are TRBV4-2 and TRBJ2-7, with 13 positions matching TRBD2. The CDR3 runs to 19 residues. Per germline, CDR1 LGHNA and CDR2 YNFKEQ. Unmatched junction bases numbered 13, after V lost 0 bases and J lost 5 bases. The CDR3 region is CASSQDLSLAGGPVNEQYF. The DNA of the CDR3 is TGTGCCAGCAGCCAAGATTTGTCACTAGCGGGAGGGCCGGTCAACGAGCAGTACTTC.

The chain couples TRBV7-3 to TRBJ2-3; a possible D gene is TRBD2 (6 bases). CDR1 SGHTA and CDR2 FQGTGA come from the germline V gene. CDR3 length: 13 amino acids. V was clipped by 6 bases and J by 3 bases, with 10 bases between them. This chain's CDR3 is CASSYGGTDTQYF. CDR3 sequence (DNA): TGTGCCAGCAGTTACGGGGGAACAGATACGCAGTATTTT.

V usage is TRBV7-9 and J usage is TRBJ2-6, with 10 bases aligning to TRBD1. CDR1 and CDR2 from the germline V gene are SEHNR and FQNEAQ (reference sequence). The CDR3 loop spans 18 amino acids. J gave up 2 bases and V 0 bases, and 4 bases lay outside the gene matches. CDR3 sequence reads: CASSLAEGQGAGANVLTF. CDR3 sequence (DNA): TGTGCCAGCAGCTTAGCGGAAGGACAGGGGGCTGGGGCCAACGTCCTGACTTTC.

V usage is TRBV5-5 and J usage is TRBJ2-5, with D perhaps matching TRBD1 (6 bases). Germline CDR1 and CDR2: SGHKS and YYEKEE (reference sequence). This CDR3 spans 14 amino acids. V dropped 1 base and J dropped 5 bases, with 12 bases sitting between them. The CDR3 bases are TGTGCCAGCAGCTTGATAGGGCAGGGGGAGACCCAGTACTTC. This encodes CASSLIGQGETQYF.

The rearrangement uses TRBV5-1 and TRBJ2-2; TRBD2 might be the D (7 bases). The CDR3 is 15 residues long. Trimming removed 8 bases from V and 5 bases from J, with 19 bases in between. CDR1 is SGHRS, CDR2 YFSETQ, per germline. The CDR3: CARTRAGAGTGELFF. DNA for the CDR3: TGCGCCAGAACAAGGGCGGGGGCCGGGACCGGGGAGCTGTTTTTT.